The entry that follows covers one T cell receptor (beta chain) sequence. Its antigen is unknown. It was CD45RO-negative cells, positively selected for CCR7, that made up naive CD8 cells, with terminally differentiated effector memory CD45RA+ cells excluded. The donor cohort consisted entirely of Caucasian adults residing in Nashville, Tennessee. This entry is derived from a study of shared clonotypes between healthy human individuals. Study results and limitations: Although depth was large, rarefaction showed that sequencing of the sorted subsets was incomplete. Non-shared clonotypes were found to have lower generation probabilities than the clonotypes that were shared by all four of the sorted-subset donors. Approximately 5.4% of naive CD4 clonotypes were common to several donors.

V lost 1 base to trimming and J lost 0 bases, with 12 bases between them. This CDR3 spans 16 amino acids. The germline CDR1 and CDR2 sequences are SEHNR and FQNEAQ (reference sequence). Data came from immunoSEQ multiplex PCR; TCRdb stores just in-frame clones and leaves some out. This table has fewer than 1 million clones, approximately 96% appearing once. Sequencing was done on a sample of naive CD8+ T cells sorted from blood. The chain employs TRBV7-9 and TRBJ1-2, with TRBD1 as a possible D gene (5 bases). The clonotype was recovered from a man aged 25-45 years in good health. The CDR3 here is CASSLVGDDTNYGYTF. The CDR3, as DNA: TGTGCCAGCAGCTTAGTCGGGGACGATACTAACTATGGCTACACCTTC.